The rows below give T cell receptor beta chains drawn from one sample of a study of cytotoxic CD8 clonotypes in ibrutinib-treated CLL. Only in-frame clones appear in the TCRdb table, and some are missing; sequencing was by immunoSEQ multiplex PCR. The data hold approximately 140,000 clones, with approximately 77% observed a single time. The material sequenced was PBMCs, taken after 12 months of ibrutinib treatment. The source of these receptors is a human donor with chronic lymphocytic leukemia. CDR3s include the opening cysteine and the closing phenylalanine or tryptophan. The order of the fields is CDR3 length, clone size, V gene, J gene, D gene, CDR3 protein, CDR3 DNA. The D gene is left open where the match is weak. Some rows mark clone size as missing; the rest say once, few, many or name a class of expanded clone.

12	once	TRBV19	TRBJ1-5	TRBD1	CASRGQTQPQHF	TGTGCCAGTAGGGGACAGACGCAGCCCCAGCATTTT
14	few	TRBV5-8	TRBJ1-4	NA	CASSLAGTVEKLFF	TGTGCCAGCAGCTTGGCGGGCACCGTAGAAAAACTGTTTTTT
16	NA	TRBV7-2	TRBJ2-7	NA	CASSLVGGSSPYEQYF	TGTGCCAGCAGCTTAGTAGGTGGGTCCAGCCCTTACGAGCAGTACTTC
14	NA	TRBV6-1	TRBJ1-4	TRBD1	CASRSQGASEKLFF	TGTGCCAGCCGGTCACAGGGGGCGAGTGAAAAACTGTTTTTT
15	few	TRBV6-1	TRBJ2-2	NA	CASSHREGDTGELFF	TGTGCCAGCAGCCACAGGGAAGGGGACACCGGGGAGCTGTTTTTT
13	NA	TRBV7-8	TRBJ2-7	TRBD2	CASSLAGGYEQYF	TGTGCCAGCAGCTTAGCGGGGGGGTACGAGCAGTACTTC
16	NA	TRBV4-1	TRBJ1-4	TRBD1	CASSQQQTGNREKLFF	TGCGCCAGCAGCCAACAGCAGACAGGGAATCGCGAAAAACTGTTTTTT
16	NA	TRBV27	TRBJ1-1	NA	CASRGGGANMNTEAFF	TGTGCCAGCAGGGGAGGGGGAGCCAACATGAACACTGAAGCTTTCTTT
13	NA	TRBV5-6	TRBJ2-7	NA	CASSPGFSYEQYF	TGTGCCAGCAGCCCGGGGTTTAGCTACGAGCAGTACTTC
14	NA	TRBV5-5	TRBJ1-2	NA	CASSSGTRNYGYTF	TGTGCCAGCAGCTCTGGGACTCGTAACTATGGCTACACCTTC
13	few	TRBV7-2	TRBJ1-1	NA	CASSVDRNTEAFF	TGTGCCAGCAGCGTCGACAGAAACACTGAAGCTTTCTTT
16	NA	TRBV5-1	TRBJ2-5	NA	CASSLGGGLGRETQYF	TGCGCCAGCAGCTTGGGAGGAGGGTTGGGACGAGAGACCCAGTACTTC
13	few	TRBV14	TRBJ1-1	NA	CASSQVLNTEAFF	TGTGCCAGCAGCCAAGTGTTGAACACTGAAGCTTTCTTT
15	NA	TRBV5-1	TRBJ2-2	NA	CASSLRGFDTGELFF	TGCGCCAGCAGCTTGAGGGGTTTTGACACCGGGGAGCTGTTTTTT
14	once	TRBV10-3	TRBJ1-1	NA	CAISDPGQETEAFF	TGTGCCATCAGTGATCCGGGGCAGGAGACTGAAGCTTTCTTT
15	NA	TRBV9	TRBJ2-7	TRBD2	CASSGRLADSYEQYF	TGTGCCAGCAGCGGCAGACTAGCGGACTCCTACGAGCAGTACTTC
15	NA	TRBV6-5	TRBJ1-4	NA	CASSYSTHPSEKLFF	TGTGCCAGCAGTTACTCAACCCATCCGAGTGAAAAACTGTTTTTT
11	NA	TRBV6-5	TRBJ2-7	NA	CASRTVWVQYF	TGTGCCAGCAGGACCGTATGGGTTCAGTACTTC
12	NA	TRBV7-9	TRBJ1-6	NA	CASSLGDSPLHF	TGTGCCAGCAGCTTAGGGGATTCACCCCTCCACTTT
13	NA	TRBV6-1	TRBJ2-3	TRBD2	CASSSGGADTQYF	TGTGCCAGCAGTTCCGGGGGGGCCGATACGCAGTATTTT
17	NA	TRBV28	TRBJ2-7	TRBD2	CASGSGSVAPARPEQYF	TGTGCCAGCGGGAGCGGGAGTGTTGCTCCCGCCCGTCCCGAGCAGTACTTC
14	NA	TRBV6-5	TRBJ2-7	NA	CASRGLRSSYEQYF	TGTGCCAGCAGGGGACTTAGGAGCTCCTACGAGCAGTACTTC
11	NA	TRBV20-1	TRBJ1-2	NA	CSARKAESYTF	TGCAGTGCTAGAAAGGCAGAGAGCTACACCTTC
17	once	TRBV27	TRBJ2-5	TRBD2	CASSGAGGRGYQETQYF	TGTGCCAGCAGCGGAGCGGGAGGAAGGGGGTACCAAGAGACCCAGTACTTC
14	NA	TRBV29-1	TRBJ1-2	TRBD1	CSVGPTGANYGYTF	TGCAGCGTTGGACCGACAGGGGCTAACTATGGCTACACCTTC
13	NA	TRBV29-1	TRBJ1-1	NA	CSVEESANTEAFF	TGCAGCGTTGAAGAATCCGCGAACACTGAAGCTTTCTTT
20	NA	TRBV11-2	TRBJ2-1	NA	CASSLDLGGSLLFGLNEQFF	TGTGCCAGCAGCTTAGATCTTGGGGGGAGCCTCCTCTTTGGCCTGAATGAGCAGTTCTTC
14	NA	TRBV29-1	TRBJ1-3	NA	CSVEAGVSGNTIYF	TGCAGCGTTGAAGCGGGAGTTTCTGGAAACACCATATATTTT
11	NA	TRBV5-1	TRBJ2-7	NA	CASSRNYEQYF	TGCGCCAGCAGCCGTAACTACGAGCAGTACTTC
15	NA	TRBV7-7	TRBJ2-3	NA	CASSLGLGEEDTQYF	TGTGCCAGCAGCTTAGGGCTCGGGGAGGAAGATACGCAGTATTTT
14	NA	TRBV27	TRBJ2-7	NA	CASSLGRSRYEQYF	TGTGCCAGCAGTTTAGGCAGGTCGAGATACGAGCAGTACTTC
13	NA	TRBV18	TRBJ2-1	NA	CASSPRTSDEQFF	TGTGCCAGCTCACCTCGGACCAGCGATGAGCAGTTCTTC
14	NA	TRBV11-2	TRBJ1-6	NA	CASSLVEANSPLHF	TGTGCCAGCAGCTTAGTGGAGGCGAATTCACCCCTCCACTTT
13	NA	TRBV19	TRBJ2-1	NA	CASSIDLGIEQFF	TGTGCCAGTAGTATAGACCTGGGGATTGAGCAGTTCTTC
13	NA	TRBV27	TRBJ2-2	NA	CASSHPNTGELFF	TGTGCCAGCAGCCACCCGAACACCGGGGAGCTGTTTTTT
14	NA	TRBV5-4	TRBJ1-3	NA	CASSFGTSGNTIYF	TGTGCCAGCAGCTTCGGCACCTCTGGAAACACCATATATTTT
13	NA	TRBV15	TRBJ1-3	NA	CATSAGRGNTIYF	TGTGCCACCAGCGCAGGGAGGGGAAACACCATATATTTT
12	NA	TRBV27	TRBJ1-2	NA	CASSHWGKGYTF	TGTGCCAGCAGTCACTGGGGAAAGGGCTACACCTTC
15	many	TRBV11-3	TRBJ2-1	TRBD2	CASSLSTSGYNEQFF	TGTGCCAGCAGCTTGTCGACTAGCGGCTACAATGAGCAGTTCTTC
16	NA	TRBV28	TRBJ2-7	TRBD1	CASSLGSRGHTYEQYF	TGTGCCAGCAGTTTAGGGTCCAGGGGGCATACCTACGAGCAGTACTTC
16	NA	TRBV4-1	TRBJ1-1	NA	CASSQVGGRADTEAFF	TGCGCCAGCAGCCAAGTGGGTGGGAGGGCGGACACTGAAGCTTTCTTT
12	NA	TRBV5-6	TRBJ2-1	NA	CASSLKDRGQFF	TGTGCCAGCAGCTTGAAGGATCGAGGGCAGTTCTTC
14	NA	TRBV28	TRBJ1-4	NA	CASSHRDLGEKLFF	TGTGCCAGCAGTCACCGGGACCTCGGTGAAAAACTGTTTTTT
13	NA	TRBV10-3	TRBJ2-5	NA	CAISGLGVETQYF	TGTGCCATCAGTGGCCTAGGGGTGGAGACCCAGTACTTC
15	NA	TRBV7-7	TRBJ2-7	TRBD1	CASSLGTGGVYEQYF	TGTGCTAGCAGCTTAGGGACAGGGGGTGTATACGAGCAGTACTTC
16	few	TRBV30	TRBJ2-1	TRBD2	CAWSLLERGGIGEQFF	TGTGCCTGGAGTCTGCTAGAGCGGGGGGGCATCGGTGAGCAGTTCTTC
14	NA	TRBV14	TRBJ2-1	NA	CASSQDWGRGIEFF	NA
11	once	TRBV29-1	TRBJ2-7	NA	CSVGVGWEQYF	TGCAGCGTTGGCGTGGGGTGGGAGCAGTACTTC
15	NA	TRBV5-1	TRBJ1-4	NA	CASSPGGTTNEKLFF	TGCGCCAGCAGCCCCGGTGGGACGACAAATGAAAAACTGTTTTTT
14	NA	TRBV6-5	TRBJ2-3	NA	CASSWSGGTDTQYF	TGTGCCAGCAGTTGGTCGGGAGGCACAGATACGCAGTATTTT
12	NA	TRBV10-3	TRBJ1-2	NA	CAISESVVGYTF	TGTGCCATCAGTGAGTCTGTAGTCGGCTACACCTTC